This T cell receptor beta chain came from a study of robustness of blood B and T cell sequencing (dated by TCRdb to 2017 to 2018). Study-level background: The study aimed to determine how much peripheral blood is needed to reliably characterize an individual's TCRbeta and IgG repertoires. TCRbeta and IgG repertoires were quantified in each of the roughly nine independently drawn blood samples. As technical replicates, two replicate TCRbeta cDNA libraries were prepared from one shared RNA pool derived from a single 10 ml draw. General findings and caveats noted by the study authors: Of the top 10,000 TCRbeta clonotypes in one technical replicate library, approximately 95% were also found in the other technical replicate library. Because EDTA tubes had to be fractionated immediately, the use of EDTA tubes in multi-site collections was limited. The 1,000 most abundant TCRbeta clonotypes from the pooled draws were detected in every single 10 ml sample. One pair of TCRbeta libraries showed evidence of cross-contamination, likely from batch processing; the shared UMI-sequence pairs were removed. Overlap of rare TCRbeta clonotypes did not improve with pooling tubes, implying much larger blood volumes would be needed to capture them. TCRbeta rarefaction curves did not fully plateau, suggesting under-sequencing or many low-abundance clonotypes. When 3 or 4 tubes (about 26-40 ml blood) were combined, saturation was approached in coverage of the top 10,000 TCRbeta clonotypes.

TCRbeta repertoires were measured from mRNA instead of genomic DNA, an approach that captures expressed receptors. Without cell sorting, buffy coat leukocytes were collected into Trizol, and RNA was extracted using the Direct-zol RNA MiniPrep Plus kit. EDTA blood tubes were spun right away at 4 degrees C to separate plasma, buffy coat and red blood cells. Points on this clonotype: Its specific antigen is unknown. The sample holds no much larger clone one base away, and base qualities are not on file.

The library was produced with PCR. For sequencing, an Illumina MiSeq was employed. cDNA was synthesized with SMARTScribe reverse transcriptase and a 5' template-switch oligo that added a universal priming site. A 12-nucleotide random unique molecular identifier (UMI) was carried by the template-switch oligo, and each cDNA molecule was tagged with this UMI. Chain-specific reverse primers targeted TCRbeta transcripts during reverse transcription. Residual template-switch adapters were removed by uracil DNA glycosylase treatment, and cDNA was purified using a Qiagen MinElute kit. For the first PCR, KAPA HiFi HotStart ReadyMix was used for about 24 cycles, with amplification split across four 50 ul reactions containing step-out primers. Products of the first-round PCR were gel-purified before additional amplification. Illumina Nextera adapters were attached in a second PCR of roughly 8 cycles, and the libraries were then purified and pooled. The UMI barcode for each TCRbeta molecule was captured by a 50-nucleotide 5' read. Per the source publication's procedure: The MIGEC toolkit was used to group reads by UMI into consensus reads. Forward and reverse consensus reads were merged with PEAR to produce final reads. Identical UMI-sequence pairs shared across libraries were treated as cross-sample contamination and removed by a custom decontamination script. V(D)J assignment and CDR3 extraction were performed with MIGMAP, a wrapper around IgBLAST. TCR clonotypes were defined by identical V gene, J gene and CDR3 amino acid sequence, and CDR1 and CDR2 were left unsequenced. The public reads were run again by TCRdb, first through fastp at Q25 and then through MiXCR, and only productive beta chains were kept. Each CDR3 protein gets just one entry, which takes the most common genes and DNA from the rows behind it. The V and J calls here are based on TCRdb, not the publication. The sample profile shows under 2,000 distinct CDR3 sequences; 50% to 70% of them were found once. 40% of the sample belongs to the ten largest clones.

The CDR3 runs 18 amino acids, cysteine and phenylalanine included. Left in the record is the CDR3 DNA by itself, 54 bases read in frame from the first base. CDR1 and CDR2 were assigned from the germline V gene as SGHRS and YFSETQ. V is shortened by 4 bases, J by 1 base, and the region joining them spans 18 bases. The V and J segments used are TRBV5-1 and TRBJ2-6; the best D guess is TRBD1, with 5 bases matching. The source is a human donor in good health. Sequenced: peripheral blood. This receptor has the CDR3 CASSVFQGSGSGANVLTF. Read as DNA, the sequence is TGCGCCAGCAGCGTTTTTCAGGGATCAGGGTCTGGGGCCAACGTCCTGACTTTC.